The TCR beta chain under discussion was sequenced for a study of human T cells and chemical hapten exposure. Time point noted: pre-sensitization, week 0. Treatment noted: therapeutic diphenylcyclopropenone sensitization with weekly scalp DPC. In the source study's methods: Across samples, TCR counts had a median of roughly 98,000 and ranged from about 20,000 to 750,000. One entry per CDR3 protein results from TCRdb running MiXCR on the RACE reads. The V and J calls follow TCRdb's processing rather than the paper's. The profile shows 95,000 to 150,000 distinct CDR3 sequences, about 13% of them singletons. Trimming removed 5 bases from V and 0 bases from J, with 8 bases in between. CDR1 and CDR2 (germline): SGHRS, YFSETQ. The CDR3 extends over 14 amino acids.

The specimen was whole blood, collected in connection with sensitization to the hapten diphenylcyclopropenone (DPC). The sequence derives from a woman between 18 and 30 years old with alopecia areata. Some clones in this sample may be carry-over from other donors' samples. The chain employs TRBV5-1 and TRBJ2-2; D gene ambiguous. This chain's CDR3 is CASRGSSNTGELFF. The DNA for the CDR3 is TGCGCCAGCAGGGGGTCCTCGAACACCGGGGAGCTGTTTTTT.